A single sample gave rise to the 18 T cell receptor beta chains below, sequenced in a study of shared clonotypes between healthy human individuals. Produced via immunoSEQ multiplex PCR; TCRdb's table is partial and in-frame only. The repertoire includes some 1 million clones, 75% of them detected once, and approximately 1.5% sits in the top ten. Material for sequencing was memory CD4+ T cells sorted from blood. Subset reported: CD45RA-negative fraction. Receptors originate from a man aged 18 to 30 in good health.

The chain combines TRBV4-3 with TRBJ2-2; the D gene is possibly TRBD1 (6 bases). V was pared by 0 bases and J by 6 bases, with 14 bases between. CDR3 length equals 16 residues. The germline CDR1 and CDR2 sequences are LGHNA and YSLEER. DNA of the CDR3: TGCGCCAGCAGCCAAGACTACAGGGCAACCCCCGGGGAGCTGTTTTTT. Amino acids: CASSQDYRATPGELFF.

DNA of the CDR3: TGTGCCAGTAGTATAAATTCCCTGACAGGGTCTCAGCCCCAGCATTTT. Translated: CASSINSLTGSQPQHF. This chain links TRBV19 with TRBJ1-5; the match to TRBD1 covers 7 bases. V gave up 2 bases and J gave up 6 bases; unmatched junction bases: 10. Germline CDR1 LNHDA, CDR2 SQIVND (reference sequence). The length of the CDR3 is 16 residues.

The J gene is TRBJ2-5, the V gene TRBV5-1, with D possibly being TRBD1 or TRBD2 (5 bases each). V dropped 10 bases and J dropped 4 bases, with 20 bases sitting between them. The CDR3 runs 14 residues. CDR1 and CDR2 (germline): SGHRS, YFSETQ. The CDR3 DNA reads TGCGCCTCTCTCGAGGGGCAGTCCGGAGAGACCCAGTACTTC. It codes for CASLEGQSGETQYF.

In the case of this clone: Germline is not matched at one junction end, which may reflect a read error. V usage is TRBV6-1 and J usage is TRBJ1-5, with a tentative D call TRBD1 (6 bases). Germline assignment: CDR1 MNHNS and CDR2 SASEGT. This CDR3 region has 17 residues. The CDR3 sequence: CAISEGGRGTGNQPQHF. The DNA of the CDR3 is TGTGCCATCAGTGAAGGCGGCAGGGGAACGGGGAATCAGCCCCAGCATTTT.

This clone was picked up one time. The chain is built from TRBV6-1 and TRBJ1-4; 7 bases fit TRBD1. The J segment lost 2 bases and the V segment lost 8 bases, leaving 11 bases of the junction unmatched. The CDR3 has 16 residues. Germline CDR1 MNHNS, CDR2 SASEGT. The chain's CDR3 is CASRVQLTGTNEKLFF. In DNA, the CDR3 is TGTGCCAGCCGTGTACAATTGACAGGGACTAATGAAAAACTGTTTTTT.

The chain links TRBV7-2 to TRBJ2-1, with TRBD2 identical over 7 bases. The trim removed 2 bases at V and 5 bases at J, leaving 6 bases unmatched. Germline V gene data show CDR1 as SGHTA and CDR2 as FQGNSA. The CDR3 runs 15 residues. The CDR3 nucleotides are TGTGCCAGCAGCTTAACCTCTAGCGGCCACAATGAGCAGTTCTTC. Protein product: CASSLTSSGHNEQFF.

This clone has only a few counts. V gene TRBV6-6 combines with J gene TRBJ1-4; TRBD1 is a possible D gene (6 bases). V lost 2 bases and J 8 bases, leaving 12 bases between the germline ends. Per the germline V gene, CDR1 is MNHNY and CDR2 is SVGAGI (reference sequence). This CDR3 comprises 14 residues. The CDR3 reads CASSYRQVAEKLFF. The CDR3 DNA follows: TGTGCCAGCAGTTACCGACAGGTAGCCGAAAAACTGTTTTTT.

This clone was found a few times. This sample also contains other DNA sequences that code for the same CDR3. This chain uses TRBV6-5 with TRBJ2-5, with D uncertain. V was pared by 2 bases and J by 1 base, with 8 bases between. This CDR3 has 14 amino acids. CDR1 is MNHEY, CDR2 SVGAGI, per germline. CDR3 sequence reads: CASSYHHSQETQYF. CDR3 bases: TGTGCCAGCAGTTACCACCATTCCCAAGAGACCCAGTACTTC.

The chain couples TRBV6-1 to TRBJ2-3, with D possibly TRBD2 on 5 matching bases. Germline values: CDR1 MNHNS, CDR2 SASEGT. The CDR3 spans 15 residues. Trimming pared 2 bases from V and 2 bases from J, leaving 11 bases between. CDR3 residues: CASSEQRTLTDTQYF. In DNA, the CDR3 is TGTGCCAGCAGTGAACAGCGGACTCTCACAGATACGCAGTATTTT.

This clone has just one count. This chain uses TRBV5-1 with TRBJ2-2; D not certain. Germline V gene lookup returns CDR1 SGHRS and CDR2 YFSETQ. The CDR3 consists of 13 residues. Trimming stripped 1 base from V and 7 bases from J, with 8 bases between. The CDR3 region is CASSLTLSGELFF. CDR3 DNA: TGCGCCAGCAGCTTGACCTTAAGCGGGGAGCTGTTTTTT.

This rearrangement joins TRBV6-1 to TRBJ1-6, with D maybe TRBD1 (5 bases). CDR1 and CDR2 from the germline V gene are MNHNS and SASEGT. V was cut by 4 bases and J by 7 bases, with 5 bases left in between. The CDR3 has 12 amino acids. CDR3 coding DNA: TGTGCCAGCAGTGCAGGGAATTCACCCCTCCACTTT. Encoded protein: CASSAGNSPLHF.

The V gene is TRBV19, the J gene TRBJ1-3, with 9 bases aligning to TRBD1. Per germline, CDR1 LNHDA and CDR2 SQIVND (reference sequence). V trimming: 6 bases; J trimming: 1 base; junction bases outside the gene matches: 16. The CDR3 covers 19 residues. CDR3 protein: CASRSMGTGPYPSGNTIYF. In DNA, the CDR3 is TGTGCCAGTAGAAGTATGGGGACAGGGCCGTACCCTTCTGGAAACACCATATATTTT.

This clone was picked up many times. The chain employs TRBV4-3 and TRBJ1-1; 8 bases match TRBD1. In germline, CDR1 is LGHNA, CDR2 YSLEER. The CDR3 totals 16 residues. Unmatched junction bases numbered 10, after V lost 4 bases and J lost 3 bases. CDR3: CASSPRQGMGDTEAFF. The CDR3 nucleotides are TGCGCCAGCAGCCCCCGACAGGGGATGGGTGACACTGAAGCTTTCTTT.

The chain combines TRBV9 with TRBJ2-1; 10 bases are a match to TRBD1. The trim removed 7 bases at V and 6 bases at J, leaving 10 bases unmatched. This CDR3 has 15 residues. CDR1 and CDR2 (germline): SGDLS, YYNGEE. Written as DNA, the CDR3 is TGTGCCAGCGGAGGGGGGACAGGGGTACCCAATGAGCAGTTCTTC. Residues: CASGGGTGVPNEQFF.

DNA for the CDR3: TGTGCCAGCAGCACACGGGACAGGGGGCACACTGAAGCTTTCTTT. The encoded protein is CASSTRDRGHTEAFF. J is TRBJ1-1 and V is TRBV5-8; 12 bases map to TRBD1. Germline V lookup: CDR1 SGHTS, CDR2 YDEGEE. Trimming took 4 bases from V and 3 from J; bases not matched to a gene: 4. The CDR3 consists of 15 residues.

The chain has TRBV7-9 and TRBJ1-2; D possibly corresponds to TRBD1 (6 bases). CDR1 is SEHNR, CDR2 FQNEAQ, per germline (reference sequence). Trimming took off 8 bases at V and 4 bases at J, with 17 bases between the two ends. This CDR3 has 14 residues. CDR3 nucleotides: TGTGCCAGCGAACAGGGACGGGGGGCCTATGGCTACACCTTC. Translation gives CASEQGRGAYGYTF.

The J gene is TRBJ1-2, the V gene TRBV20-1; D not resolved. The V and J ends lost 3 bases and 7 bases respectively, with 9 bases between them. Germline CDR1 DFQATT, CDR2 SNEGSKA (reference sequence). This CDR3 has 11 residues. This CDR3 is CSASKETGYTF. The CDR3 nucleotides are TGCAGTGCTAGTAAGGAGACTGGCTACACCTTC.

The genes are TRBV5-6 and TRBJ2-1, with TRBD1 matching 9 bases. This CDR3 region has 19 residues. CDR1 and CDR2 from the germline V gene are SGHDT and YYEEEE. The junction had 20 bases not matched to a gene; V was cut back by 4 bases and J by 6 bases. Written as DNA, the CDR3 is TGTGCCAGCAGCCCCGGGACAGGGTCGGCTGCGCGGGGTAGCAATGAGCAGTTCTTC. It specifies CASSPGTGSAARGSNEQFF.